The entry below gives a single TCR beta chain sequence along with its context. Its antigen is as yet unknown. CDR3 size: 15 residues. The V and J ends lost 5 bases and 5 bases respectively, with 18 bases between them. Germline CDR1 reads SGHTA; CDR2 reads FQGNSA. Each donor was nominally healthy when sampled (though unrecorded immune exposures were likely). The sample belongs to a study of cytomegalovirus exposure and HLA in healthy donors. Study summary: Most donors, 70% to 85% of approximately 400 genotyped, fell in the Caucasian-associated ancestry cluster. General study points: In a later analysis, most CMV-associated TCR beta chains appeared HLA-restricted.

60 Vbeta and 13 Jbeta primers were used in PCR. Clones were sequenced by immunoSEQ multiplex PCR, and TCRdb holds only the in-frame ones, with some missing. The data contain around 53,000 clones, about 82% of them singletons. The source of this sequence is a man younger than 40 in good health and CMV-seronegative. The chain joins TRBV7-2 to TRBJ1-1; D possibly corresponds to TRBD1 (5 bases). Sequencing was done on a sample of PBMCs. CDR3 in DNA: TGTGCCAGCAGCGCGGGGACGGACCGTAGGACTGAAGCTTTCTTT. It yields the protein CASSAGTDRRTEAFF.